Shown below are 18 T cell receptor beta chains from a single sample sequenced in a study. Each CDR3 protein is one row after TCRdb ran MiXCR on the 5' RACE reads. The repertoire holds about 64,000 distinct CDR3 sequences, with around a fifth as singletons. The sample was memory CD4+ T cells sorted from a lymph node. Subset noted: memory CD4+ T cells, CD4+CD45RO+CD25-. These receptors originate from a female donor with breast cancer.

With regard to this clonotype: The CDR3 does not close with the conserved phenylalanine or tryptophan, likely indicating a read error. The gene calls are TRBV20-1 and TRBJ2-1; TRBD2 might be the D (6 bases). The V and J ends lost 6 bases and 6 bases respectively, with 9 bases between them. In germline, CDR1 is DFQATT, CDR2 SNEGSKA (reference sequence). CDR3 length equals 11 residues. The CDR3 sequence is CSAHGSNEQFL. The CDR3, as DNA: TGCAGTGCCCACGGGAGCAATGAGCAGTTCCTC.

A word on this clonotype: A much larger clone sits a single nucleotide away, making a read error possible. The CDR3 region has the DNA TGTGCCAGCAGTTATCACCCACCGGGACAGGGTTCCTACGAGCAGTACTTC. As protein: CASSYHPPGQGSYEQYF. The chain combines TRBV6-1 with TRBJ2-7, with 9 bases aligning to TRBD1. With V trimmed by 5 bases and J by 1 base, 12 bases remained unmatched. Per germline, CDR1 MNHNS and CDR2 SASEGT. The CDR3 is made up of 17 amino acids.

The V gene is TRBV5-1, the J gene TRBJ2-5; 12 bases align to TRBD2. This CDR3 contains 16 residues. After removal of 4 bases from V and 6 bases from J, the junction contained 10 bases not matched to a gene. Germline V gives CDR1 SGHRS, CDR2 YFSETQ. CDR3 sequence reads: CASSDSSGRAGKTQYF. The CDR3 nucleotides are TGCGCCAGCAGCGACTCTAGCGGGAGGGCGGGGAAGACCCAGTACTTC. The full variable domain, its missing parts supplied by reference TRBV5-1 and TRBJ2-5, is KAGVTQTPRYLIKTRGQQVTLSCSPISGHRSVSWYQQTPGQGLQFLFEYFSETQRNKGNFPGRFSGRQFSNSRSEMNVSTLELGDSALYLCASSDSSGRAGKTQYFGPGTRLLVL.

This clonotype turned up a few times. The chain uses TRBV6-5 and TRBJ1-2; D unclear. The V gene's germline CDR1 is MNHEY and CDR2 SVGAGI. The CDR3 contains 12 residues. Trimming removed 7 bases at V and 5 bases at J, with 11 bases between. The CDR3 sequence is CASKTGRYGYTF. The CDR3 DNA reads TGTGCCAGCAAAACGGGGAGGTATGGCTACACCTTC.

The chain combines TRBV5-1 with TRBJ2-5, with 8 nucleotides matching TRBD1. This CDR3 region has 15 residues. With 4 bases clipped from V and 4 bases from J, the junction kept 9 bases outside the gene matches. Germline values: CDR1 SGHRS, CDR2 YFSETQ. The CDR3 nucleotides are TGCGCCAGCAGCCTACAGGACAGGGTAGGAGAGACCCAGTACTTC. Its translation: CASSLQDRVGETQYF. Filled out from reference TRBV5-1 and TRBJ2-5, the complete variable domain reads KAGVTQTPRYLIKTRGQQVTLSCSPISGHRSVSWYQQTPGQGLQFLFEYFSETQRNKGNFPGRFSGRQFSNSRSEMNVSTLELGDSALYLCASSLQDRVGETQYFGPGTRLLVL.

Remarks on this clonotype: No conserved phenylalanine or tryptophan ends this CDR3, so it is likely a read error. The chain recombines TRBV7-2 with TRBJ1-1; D is uncertain. The germline V gene encodes CDR1 SGHTA and CDR2 FQGNSA. Trimming shortened V by 4 bases and J by 1 base, and 10 bases separated the two germline ends. The CDR3 extends over 14 amino acids. The CDR3 sequence is CASSSYDRNTEAFL. CDR3 nucleotides: TGTGCCAGCAGCTCCTATGACCGGAACACTGAAGCTTTCTTA.

This clonotype was observed a single time. The chain joins TRBV6-5 to TRBJ1-3; D is unresolved. Trimming pared 4 bases from V and 0 bases from J, leaving 13 bases between. The germline V gene has CDR1 MNHEY and CDR2 SVGAGI. The CDR3 runs 16 residues. The CDR3, as DNA: TGTGCCAGCAGTTCCACTCCGGGTGTCTCTGGAAACACCATATATTTT. Translating gives CASSSTPGVSGNTIYF.

The table lists this clonotype with a few counts. The rearrangement uses TRBV20-1 and TRBJ1-5; D is undetermined. The CDR3 is 19 amino acids. The V gene lost 1 base and the J gene lost 1 base, with 23 bases spanning the gap. Looked up from germline, CDR1 is DFQATT and CDR2 is SNEGSKA (reference sequence). The CDR3: CSARGRDLTGPISNQPQHF. CDR3 DNA: TGCAGTGCTAGAGGGCGAGATCTCACCGGGCCCATAAGCAATCAGCCCCAGCATTTT.

Remarks on this clonotype: Being one base from a much bigger clone, this may be a read error. This sequence joins TRBV7-2 and TRBJ2-1; TRBD1 agrees at 9 bases. Per germline, CDR1 SGHTA and CDR2 FQGNSA. The CDR3 is 16 amino acids. The CDR3 protein is CAGSFDSGQGRNEQFF. Here the CDR3 DNA reads TGTGCCGGCAGCTTCGACTCGGGACAGGGACGGAATGAGCAGTTCTTC.

In its sample, this clonotype was seen many times. The V gene is TRBV29-1, the J gene TRBJ1-1; D gene ambiguous. CDR3 size: 12 residues. The V end lost 4 bases, the J end lost 0 bases, and 6 bases lay between the germline ends. From germline, CDR1 is SQVTM and CDR2 ANQGSEA. This chain's CDR3 is CSVARLNTEAFF. The CDR3 DNA follows: TGCAGCGTTGCCAGATTGAACACTGAAGCTTTCTTT.

V and J are TRBV6-1 and TRBJ1-1; D call uncertain. V lost 1 base, J lost 5 bases, and 8 bases lay in between. Germline V gene sequence: CDR1 MNHNS, CDR2 SASEGT. The CDR3 covers 13 residues. CDR3 loop: CASSEGRGTEAFF. DNA of the CDR3: TGTGCCAGCAGTGAAGGTCGTGGTACTGAAGCTTTCTTT.

This clonotype was seen only a few times. This chain connects TRBV29-1 to TRBJ2-5; D not resolved. From germline, CDR1 is SQVTM and CDR2 ANQGSEA. This CDR3 spans 12 amino acids. The V and J ends lost 3 bases and 5 bases respectively, with 10 bases between them. The CDR3 here is CSVEGLGETQYF. The CDR3 DNA follows: TGCAGCGTTGAGGGCCTAGGGGAGACCCAGTACTTC.

This clonotype was counted ten times or more. The genes are TRBV7-6 and TRBJ2-3; D remains unclear. V was cut by 5 bases and J by 6 bases, with 12 bases left in between. This CDR3 comprises 13 residues. Per germline, CDR1 SGHVS and CDR2 FNYEAQ. DNA for the CDR3: TGTGCCAGCAGCGCCAAAAGGATGGATACGCAGTATTTT. It yields the protein CASSAKRMDTQYF.

This clonotype showed up just a few times. The rearrangement joins TRBV5-1 to TRBJ1-1; D not certain. The CDR3 extends over 14 amino acids. The germline gives CDR1 SGHRS, CDR2 YFSETQ. V dropped 1 base and J dropped 3 bases, with 10 bases sitting between them. CDR3 residues: CASSLQATDTEAFF. CDR3 nucleotide sequence: TGCGCCAGCAGCTTGCAGGCCACGGACACTGAAGCTTTCTTT.

This clonotype was counted between two and nine times. This chain connects TRBV7-2 to TRBJ2-5, with D maybe TRBD2 (5 bases). The V end lost 5 bases, the J end lost 5 bases, and 12 bases lay between the germline ends. The CDR3 loop spans 13 amino acids. The V gene's germline CDR1 is SGHTA and CDR2 FQGNSA. The CDR3 loop is CASSTRVGETQYF. CDR3 in DNA: TGTGCCAGCAGCACTAGGGTGGGGGAGACCCAGTACTTC.

The chain carries TRBV2 and TRBJ2-7, with D perhaps TRBD2 (7 bases). Germline values: CDR1 SNHLY, CDR2 FYNNEI. Trimming pared 4 bases from V and 3 bases from J, leaving 16 bases between. The CDR3 consists of 15 residues. The DNA of the CDR3 is TGTGCCAGCAGTGTGCGGGGGCTGTTGAACTACGAGCAGTACTTC. Residues: CASSVRGLLNYEQYF. The full variable domain, rest sourced from reference TRBV2 and TRBJ2-7, is EPEVTQTPSHQVTQMGQEVILRCVPISNHLYFYWYRQILGQKVEFLVSFYNNEISEKSEIFDDQFSVERPDGSNFTLKIRSTKLEDSAMYFCASSVRGLLNYEQYFGPGTRLTVT.

V usage is TRBV6-5 and J usage is TRBJ2-2; tentative D call: TRBD2 (5 bases). The CDR3 has 15 residues. Germline-derived CDR1 and CDR2 are MNHEY and SVGAGI. V gave up 8 bases and J gave up 0 bases, with 13 bases separating them. The CDR3 coding sequence is TGTGCCAGCGGGCGAAAAGCGGCGAACACCGGGGAGCTGTTTTTT. Its protein is CASGRKAANTGELFF.

This clonotype has a count of ten or more. The V call is TRBV7-3, the J call TRBJ1-1, with D unclear. The CDR3 has 13 residues. The germline V gene has CDR1 SGHTA and CDR2 FQGTGA. V was clipped by 4 bases and J by 11 bases, with 17 bases between them. This CDR3 reads CASSSTTGSKAFF. The CDR3 DNA follows: TGTGCCAGCAGCTCGACGACGGGGTCCAAGGCTTTCTTT.